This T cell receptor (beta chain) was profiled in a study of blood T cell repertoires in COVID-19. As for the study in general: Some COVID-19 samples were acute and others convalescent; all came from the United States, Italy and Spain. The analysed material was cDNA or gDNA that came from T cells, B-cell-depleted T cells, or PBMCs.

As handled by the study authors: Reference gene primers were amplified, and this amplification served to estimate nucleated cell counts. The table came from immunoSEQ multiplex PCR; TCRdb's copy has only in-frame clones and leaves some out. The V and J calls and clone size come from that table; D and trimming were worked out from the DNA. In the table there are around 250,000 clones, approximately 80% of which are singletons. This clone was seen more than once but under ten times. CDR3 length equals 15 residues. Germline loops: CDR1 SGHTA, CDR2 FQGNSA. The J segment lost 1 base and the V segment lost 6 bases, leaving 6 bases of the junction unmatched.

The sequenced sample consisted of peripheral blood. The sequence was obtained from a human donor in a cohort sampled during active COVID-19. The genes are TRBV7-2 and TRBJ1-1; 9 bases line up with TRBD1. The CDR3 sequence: CASRDPGQGNTEAFF. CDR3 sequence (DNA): TGTGCCAGCAGGGATCCGGGACAGGGGAACACTGAAGCTTTCTTT.